These 20 T cell receptor beta chains originate from one sample sequenced in a study of somatic mutations in cytotoxic T cells in rheumatoid arthritis. Using immunoSEQ multiplex PCR, the repertoire was profiled, and TCRdb retains in-frame clones only, with some absent. The sample carries 13,000 or so clones, roughly 82% recorded once. Sequenced sample: CD8+ T cells sorted from blood. These receptors were obtained from an adult with rheumatoid arthritis.

The chain has TRBV19 and TRBJ1-2; 7 bases are a match to TRBD1. This CDR3 spans 15 amino acids. Germline-derived CDR1 and CDR2 are LNHDA and SQIVND (reference sequence). J lost 4 bases, V lost 2 bases, and 7 bases had no gene match. The CDR3 region is CASSIRDRLLYGYTF. CDR3 DNA sequence: TGTGCCAGTAGTATACGGGACAGACTACTCTATGGCTACACCTTC.

The rearrangement links TRBV28 to TRBJ1-6; no clear D gene. The V gene lost 5 bases and the J gene lost 7 bases, with 15 bases spanning the gap. Germline V gives CDR1 MDHEN, CDR2 SYDVKM. The CDR3 has 15 amino acids. CDR3 region: CASSPLGDGNSPLHF. The CDR3 DNA reads as TGTGCCAGCAGTCCGCTCGGAGACGGGAATTCACCCCTCCACTTT.

This sequence joins TRBV5-1 and TRBJ2-7; 7 bases agree with TRBD1. This CDR3 region has 15 residues. Per germline, CDR1 SGHRS and CDR2 YFSETQ. Trimming cost V 5 bases and J 4 bases; bases outside gene matches: 12. The CDR3 region is CASSPTGTAGYEQYF. CDR3 DNA: TGCGCCAGCAGTCCCACCGGGACAGCTGGGTACGAGCAGTACTTC.

The CDR3: CASSPRNGLGTRPSETQYF. CDR3 nucleotides: TGTGCCAGCAGCCCCCGGAATGGGTTAGGGACTCGACCATCAGAGACCCAGTACTTC. The chain combines TRBV7-2 with TRBJ2-5, with D perhaps TRBD2 (6 bases). The CDR3 runs to 19 residues. Germline V CDR1 and CDR2: SGHTA, FQGNSA. The V end lost 5 bases, the J end lost 4 bases, and 29 bases lay between the germline ends.

The chain links TRBV5-4 to TRBJ2-1; TRBD2 matches at 7 bases. Germline trimming cut 4 bases from V and 1 base from J; bases unmatched to any gene: 8. CDR1 and CDR2 from the germline V gene are SGHNT and YYREEE (reference sequence). This CDR3 contains 16 residues. The DNA of the CDR3 is TGTGCCAGCAGCCAAGTACTAGCGCTTTCCTACAATGAGCAGTTCTTC. As protein: CASSQVLALSYNEQFF. The variable domain in full, completed from reference TRBV5-4 and TRBJ2-1, reads ETGVTQSPTHLIKTRGQQVTLRCSSQSGHNTVSWYQQALGQGPQFIFQYYREEENGRGNFPPRFSGLQFPNYSSELNVNALELDDSALYLCASSQVLALSYNEQFFGPGTRLTVL.

This rearrangement joins TRBV5-4 to TRBJ1-6; TRBD1 is a possible D gene (5 bases). The CDR3 loop spans 16 amino acids. Germline loops: CDR1 SGHNT, CDR2 YYREEE (reference sequence). V lost 0 bases and J lost 4, with 11 bases in between. The CDR3 DNA sequence: TGTGCCAGCAGCTTGGGCGTCGGGGGTTATAATTCACCCCTCCACTTT. Translating gives CASSLGVGGYNSPLHF.

The chain joins TRBV4-2 to TRBJ2-3, with TRBD2 identical over 10 bases. Germline lookup yields CDR1 LGHNA and CDR2 YNFKEQ. The ends lost 2 bases at V and 0 bases at J; junction bases unmatched: 11. This CDR3 comprises 19 residues. The CDR3 here is CASSQRAGGNVSSTDTQYF. The CDR3 nucleotides read TGTGCCAGCAGCCAAAGAGCGGGGGGGAATGTCTCTAGCACAGATACGCAGTATTTT.

This chain uses TRBV6-5 with TRBJ2-1; no reliable D call. In germline, CDR1 is MNHEY, CDR2 SVGAGI. Trimming took 0 bases from V and 4 from J, leaving 10 bases between them. There are 15 residues in the CDR3. The CDR3 DNA follows: TGTGCCAGCAGTTACTCAGAGTCTGCATACAATGAGCAGTTCTTC. This codes for CASSYSESAYNEQFF.

This clone was detected once. The CDR3 region is CASSPEVWNEQYF. CDR3 in DNA: TGCGCCAGCAGCCCTGAAGTTTGGAACGAGCAGTACTTC. V usage is TRBV5-1 and J usage is TRBJ2-7; D unclear. V was pared by 4 bases and J by 5 bases, with 13 bases between. Germline CDR1 is SGHRS and CDR2 is YFSETQ. The CDR3 contains 13 residues.

The chain recombines TRBV9 with TRBJ2-3; D gene unclear. The germline gives CDR1 SGDLS, CDR2 YYNGEE. The V gene lost 4 bases and the J gene lost 0 bases, with 9 bases spanning the gap. The CDR3 covers 14 residues. Here the CDR3 DNA reads TGTGCCAGCAGCCGAGGCAGGAGCACAGATACGCAGTATTTT. This codes for CASSRGRSTDTQYF.

The chain couples TRBV27 to TRBJ1-1; no clear D. Trimming left V 2 bases short and J 4 bases short, with 8 bases between. The CDR3 spans 13 residues. CDR1 and CDR2 from the germline V gene are MNHEY and SMNVEV (reference sequence). This chain's CDR3 is CASSLGVATEAFF. Here the CDR3 DNA reads TGTGCCAGCAGTTTAGGCGTGGCCACTGAAGCTTTCTTT.

The rearrangement links TRBV19 to TRBJ2-7; 10 nucleotides agree with TRBD1. The CDR3 runs to 15 residues. With 1 base clipped from V and 5 bases from J, the junction kept 5 bases outside the gene matches. CDR1 and CDR2 (germline): LNHDA, SQIVND (reference sequence). CDR3: CASSIGGQGTDEQYF. The DNA of the CDR3 is TGTGCCAGTAGTATAGGGGGACAGGGGACCGACGAGCAGTACTTC.

The chain joins TRBV19 to TRBJ2-1, with D perhaps matching TRBD1 (5 bases). Deletions cut 7 bases from V and 0 bases from J, with 13 bases between. Germline assignment: CDR1 LNHDA and CDR2 SQIVND (reference sequence). The CDR3 loop spans 15 amino acids. The CDR3 nucleotides are TGTGCCAGTAAAATGACAGAGAGCTCCTACAATGAGCAGTTCTTC. It translates to CASKMTESSYNEQFF.

The J gene is TRBJ2-6, the V gene TRBV4-1, with D hard to call. The germline V gene encodes CDR1 MGHRA and CDR2 YSYEKL. Between the trimmed V and J ends, which lost 1 base and 4 bases, there was a span of 11 bases. This CDR3 has 16 amino acids. This CDR3 reads CASSQAGLMGANVLTF. The CDR3 DNA reads as TGCGCCAGCAGCCAAGCTGGGCTTATGGGGGCCAACGTCCTGACTTTC.

This chain links TRBV7-6 with TRBJ2-7; D may be TRBD2 (6 bases). Germline V gives CDR1 SGHVS, CDR2 FNYEAQ. This CDR3 contains 17 residues. Deletions cut 0 bases from V and 0 bases from J, with 15 bases between. The CDR3 spells CASSLADTAGSSYEQYF. The CDR3 nucleotides read TGTGCCAGCAGCTTAGCGGATACAGCGGGCTCCTCCTACGAGCAGTACTTC.

CDR3 amino acids: CASSPSRGLAGVTDTQYF. CDR3 nucleotide sequence: TGTGCCAGCAGCCCTTCACGCGGACTAGCGGGGGTCACAGATACGCAGTATTTT. This chain uses TRBV14 with TRBJ2-3; 13 bases match TRBD2. The V gene's germline CDR1 is SGHDN and CDR2 FVKESK. There are 18 residues in the CDR3. Losses at the gene ends were 4 bases for V and 2 bases for J; bases not matched to a gene: 9.

This clone was picked up one time. The V and J genes are TRBV4-1 and TRBJ1-5; D remains unclear. The V end was cut by 2 bases, the J end by 5 bases, with 16 bases between. Germline V lookup: CDR1 MGHRA, CDR2 YSYEKL. The CDR3 has 16 residues. The CDR3: CASSQIEGTRHQPQHF. DNA of the CDR3: TGCGCCAGCAGCCAAATCGAGGGAACCCGGCATCAGCCCCAGCATTTT.

This sequence joins TRBV4-3 and TRBJ1-2, with D uncertain. The CDR3 has 15 residues. CDR1 is LGHNA, CDR2 YSLEER, per germline. V was pared by 0 bases and J by 4 bases, with 12 bases between. CDR3 amino acids: CASSQEVSESYGYTF. CDR3 nucleotide sequence: TGCGCCAGCAGCCAAGAAGTCTCGGAAAGCTATGGCTACACCTTC.

Only a few counts were recorded for this clone. This sequence joins TRBV4-2 and TRBJ2-2; D is undetermined. This CDR3 is built from 13 residues. V lost 4 bases, J lost 4 bases, and 7 bases lay in between. The germline gives CDR1 LGHNA, CDR2 YNFKEQ. Written as DNA, the CDR3 is TGTGCCAGCAGCCCGGTAGGCACCGGGGAGCTGTTTTTT. This translates into CASSPVGTGELFF.

The CDR3 DNA follows: TGTGCCAGCAGCAACCCTAGCGGGAGGTTGGAAGAGACCCAGTACTTC. This translates into CASSNPSGRLEETQYF. V gene TRBV12-1 combines with J gene TRBJ2-5; whether TRBD2, the table's D call, matches the DNA was not checked. TRBV12-1 is labeled a pseudogene. There are 16 residues in the CDR3.